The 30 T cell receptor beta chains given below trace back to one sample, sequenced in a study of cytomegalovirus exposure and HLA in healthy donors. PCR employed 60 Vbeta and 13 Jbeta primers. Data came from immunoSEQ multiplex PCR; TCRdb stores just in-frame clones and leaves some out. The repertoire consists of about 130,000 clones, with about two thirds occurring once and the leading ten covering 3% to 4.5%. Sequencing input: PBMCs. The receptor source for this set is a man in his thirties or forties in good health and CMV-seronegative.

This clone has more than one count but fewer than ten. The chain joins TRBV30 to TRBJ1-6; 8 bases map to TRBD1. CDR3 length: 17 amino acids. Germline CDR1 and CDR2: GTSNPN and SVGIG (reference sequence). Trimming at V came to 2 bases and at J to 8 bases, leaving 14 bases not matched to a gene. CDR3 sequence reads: CAWSKKDRVLLDSPLHF. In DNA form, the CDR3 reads TGTGCCTGGAGTAAAAAGGACAGGGTGCTATTAGATTCACCCCTCCACTTT.

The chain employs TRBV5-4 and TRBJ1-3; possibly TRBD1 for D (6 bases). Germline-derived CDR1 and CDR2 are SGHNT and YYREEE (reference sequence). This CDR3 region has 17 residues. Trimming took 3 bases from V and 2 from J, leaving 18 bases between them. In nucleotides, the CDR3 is TGTGCCAGCAGCTCTAAAAAAGGCGGGGGCACTGGAAACACCATATATTTT. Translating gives CASSSKKGGGTGNTIYF.

The CDR3, as DNA: TGTGCCAGCAGCGCCCGGACAGGGGTAGTTCACACTGAAGCTTTCTTT. This sequence encodes CASSARTGVVHTEAFF. The J gene is TRBJ1-1, the V gene TRBV11-2; 9 nucleotides align to TRBD1. Germline V gene lookup returns CDR1 SGHAT and CDR2 FQNNGV. Unmatched junction bases numbered 10, after V lost 5 bases and J lost 3 bases. The CDR3 consists of 16 residues.

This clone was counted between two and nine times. This CDR3 reads CASSESGDTQYF. The CDR3 bases are TGTGCCAGCAGTGAGTCAGGGGATACGCAGTATTTT. This rearrangement joins TRBV2 to TRBJ2-3; D is possibly TRBD1 (5 bases). The V gene's germline CDR1 is SNHLY and CDR2 FYNNEI. This CDR3 comprises 12 residues. V dropped 3 bases and J dropped 6 bases, with 7 bases sitting between them.

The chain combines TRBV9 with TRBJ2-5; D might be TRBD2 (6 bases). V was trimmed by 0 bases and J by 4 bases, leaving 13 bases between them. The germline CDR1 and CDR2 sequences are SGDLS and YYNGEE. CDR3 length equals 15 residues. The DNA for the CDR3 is TGTGCCAGCAGCGTAGCTGGGACGCGGGGAGAGACCCAGTACTTC. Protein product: CASSVAGTRGETQYF.

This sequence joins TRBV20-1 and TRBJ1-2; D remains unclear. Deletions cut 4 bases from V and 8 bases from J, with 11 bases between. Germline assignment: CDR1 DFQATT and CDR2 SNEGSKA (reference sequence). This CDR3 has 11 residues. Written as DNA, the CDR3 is TGCAGTGCTAACCCTAAAGCAGGCTACACCTTC. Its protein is CSANPKAGYTF.

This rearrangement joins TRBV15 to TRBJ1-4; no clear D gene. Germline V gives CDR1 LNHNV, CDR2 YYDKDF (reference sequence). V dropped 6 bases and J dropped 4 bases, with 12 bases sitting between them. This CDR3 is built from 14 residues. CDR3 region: CATSDTTGNEKLFF. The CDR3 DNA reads TGTGCCACCAGTGACACCACCGGTAATGAAAAACTGTTTTTT. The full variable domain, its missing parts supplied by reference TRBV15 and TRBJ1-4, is DAMVIQNPRYQVTQFGKPVTLSCSQTLNHNVMYWYQQKSSQAPKLLFHYYDKDFNNEADTPDNFQSRRPNTSFCFLDIRSPGLGDTAMYLCATSDTTGNEKLFFGSGTQLSVL.

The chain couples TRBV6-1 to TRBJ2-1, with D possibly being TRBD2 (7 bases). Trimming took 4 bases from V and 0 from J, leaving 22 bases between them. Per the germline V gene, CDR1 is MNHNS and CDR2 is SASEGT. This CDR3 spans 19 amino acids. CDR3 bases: TGTGCCAGCAGTGGAGGGGGAAGCGGGGAAACAAGCTCCTACAATGAGCAGTTCTTC. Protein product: CASSGGGSGETSSYNEQFF.

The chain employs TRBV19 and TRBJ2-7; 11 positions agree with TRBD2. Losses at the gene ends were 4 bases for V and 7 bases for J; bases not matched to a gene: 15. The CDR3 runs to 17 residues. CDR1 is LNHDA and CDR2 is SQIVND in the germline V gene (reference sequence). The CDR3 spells CASSNITSGGRRLEQYF. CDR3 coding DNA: TGTGCCAGTAGTAACATTACTAGCGGGGGACGTCGTTTAGAGCAGTACTTC. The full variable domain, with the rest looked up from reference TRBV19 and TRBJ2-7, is DGGITQSPKYLFRKEGQNVTLSCEQNLNHDAMYWYRQDPGQGLRLIYYSQIVNDFQKGDIAEGYSVSREKKESFPLTVTSAQKNPTAFYLCASSNITSGGRRLEQYFGPGTRLTVT.

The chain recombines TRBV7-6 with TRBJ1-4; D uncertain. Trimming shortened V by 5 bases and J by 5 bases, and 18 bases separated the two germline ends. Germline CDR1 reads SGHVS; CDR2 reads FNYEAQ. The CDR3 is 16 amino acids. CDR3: CASSQTSGRGNEKLFF. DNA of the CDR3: TGTGCCAGCAGCCAAACGTCGGGGAGAGGGAATGAAAAACTGTTTTTT. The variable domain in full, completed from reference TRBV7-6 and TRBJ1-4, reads GAGVSQSPRYKVTKRGQDVALRCDPISGHVSLYWYRQALGQGPEFLTYFNYEAQQDKSGLPNDRFSAERPEGSISTLTIQRTEQRDSAMYRCASSQTSGRGNEKLFFGSGTQLSVL.

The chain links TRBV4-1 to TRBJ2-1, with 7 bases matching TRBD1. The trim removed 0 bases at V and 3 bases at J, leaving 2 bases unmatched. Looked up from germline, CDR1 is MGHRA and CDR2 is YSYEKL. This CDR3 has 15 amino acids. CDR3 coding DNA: TGCGCCAGCAGCCAAGATGCAGGGGGCTACAATGAGCAGTTCTTC. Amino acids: CASSQDAGGYNEQFF.

CDR3 in amino acids: CAWSSGQNYEQYF. In DNA, the CDR3 is TGTGCCTGGAGTTCCGGACAGAATTACGAGCAGTACTTC. J is TRBJ2-7 and V is TRBV30; possible D gene TRBD1, 6 bases. The CDR3 is 13 amino acids. Trimming left V 2 bases short and J 4 bases short, with 12 bases between. Germline V gene lookup returns CDR1 GTSNPN and CDR2 SVGIG (reference sequence).

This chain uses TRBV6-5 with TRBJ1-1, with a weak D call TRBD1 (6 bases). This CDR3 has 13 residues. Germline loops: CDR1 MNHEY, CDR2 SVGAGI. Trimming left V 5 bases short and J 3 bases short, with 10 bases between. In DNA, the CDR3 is TGTGCCAGCAGTCGCGGACAGCACACTGAAGCTTTCTTT. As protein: CASSRGQHTEAFF.

The CDR3 bases are TGTGCCAGCAGTCCAACCGGGACAGGCGGCTATGGCTACACCTTC. It codes for CASSPTGTGGYGYTF. The V call is TRBV6-5, the J call TRBJ1-2; TRBD1 aligns across 8 bases. The CDR3 is 15 amino acids. The V gene end was trimmed by 5 bases and the J gene end by 4 bases; junction bases not matched to a gene: 9. The germline CDR1 and CDR2 sequences are MNHEY and SVGAGI.

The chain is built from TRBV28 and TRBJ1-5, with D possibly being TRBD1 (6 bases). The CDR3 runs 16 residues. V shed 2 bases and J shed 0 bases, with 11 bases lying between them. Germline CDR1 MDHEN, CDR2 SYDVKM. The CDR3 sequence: CASSLNGRGSNQPQHF. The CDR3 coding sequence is TGTGCCAGCAGTTTAAACGGCAGGGGTAGCAATCAGCCCCAGCATTTT.

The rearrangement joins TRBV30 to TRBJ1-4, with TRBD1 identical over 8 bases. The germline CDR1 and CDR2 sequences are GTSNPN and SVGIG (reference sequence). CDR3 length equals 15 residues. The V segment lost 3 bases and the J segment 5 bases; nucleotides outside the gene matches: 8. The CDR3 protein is CAWRLRQGINEKLFF. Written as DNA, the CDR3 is TGTGCCTGGAGACTGAGACAGGGGATAAATGAAAAACTGTTTTTT. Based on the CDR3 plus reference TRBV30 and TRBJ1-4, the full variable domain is SQTIHQWPATLVQPVGSPLSLECTVEGTSNPNLYWYRQAAGRGLQLLFYSVGIGQISSEVPQNLSASRPQDRQFILSSKKLLLSDSGFYLCAWRLRQGINEKLFFGSGTQLSVL.

CDR3 sequence: CASSVQGLHEQYF. The CDR3, as DNA: TGTGCCAGCAGTGTACAGGGTCTCCACGAGCAGTACTTC. This rearrangement joins TRBV27 to TRBJ2-5; TRBD1 is a possible D gene (6 bases). With the DNA end fitting TRBJ2-7 better, the J assignment may be wrong. CDR1 and CDR2 (germline): MNHEY, SMNVEV (reference sequence). This CDR3 is built from 13 residues.

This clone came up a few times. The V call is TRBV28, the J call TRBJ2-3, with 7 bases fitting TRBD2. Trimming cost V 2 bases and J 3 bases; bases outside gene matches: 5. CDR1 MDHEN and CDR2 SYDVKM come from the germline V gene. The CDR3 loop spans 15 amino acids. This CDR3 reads CASSLPPGGTDTQYF. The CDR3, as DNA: TGTGCCAGCAGTTTACCGCCGGGGGGTACAGATACGCAGTATTTT.

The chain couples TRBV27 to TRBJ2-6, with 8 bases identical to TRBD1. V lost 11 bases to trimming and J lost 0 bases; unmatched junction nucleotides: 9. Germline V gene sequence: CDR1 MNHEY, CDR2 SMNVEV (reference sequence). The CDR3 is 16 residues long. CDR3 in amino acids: CAPRDRTSSGANVLTF. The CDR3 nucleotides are TGTGCCCCCAGGGACAGGACAAGCTCTGGGGCCAACGTCCTGACTTTC.

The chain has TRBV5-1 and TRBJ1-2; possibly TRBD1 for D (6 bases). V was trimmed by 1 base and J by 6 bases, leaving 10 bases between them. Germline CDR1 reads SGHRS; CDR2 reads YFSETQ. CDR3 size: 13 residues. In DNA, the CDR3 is TGCGCCAGCAGCTTGACAGGGAACCATGGCTACACCTTC. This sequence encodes CASSLTGNHGYTF.

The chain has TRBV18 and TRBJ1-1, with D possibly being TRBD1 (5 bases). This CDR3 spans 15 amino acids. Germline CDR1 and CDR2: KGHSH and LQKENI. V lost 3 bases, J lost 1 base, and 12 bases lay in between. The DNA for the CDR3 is TGTGCCAGCTCACCCCCGGGCAGGGAGAACACTGAAGCTTTCTTT. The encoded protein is CASSPPGRENTEAFF.

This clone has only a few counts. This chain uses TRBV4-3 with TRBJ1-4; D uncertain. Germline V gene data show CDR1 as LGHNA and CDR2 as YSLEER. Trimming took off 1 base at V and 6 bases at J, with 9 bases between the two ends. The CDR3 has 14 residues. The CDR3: CASSQGLGDEKLFF. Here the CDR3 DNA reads TGCGCCAGCAGCCAAGGTCTGGGCGATGAAAAACTGTTTTTT.

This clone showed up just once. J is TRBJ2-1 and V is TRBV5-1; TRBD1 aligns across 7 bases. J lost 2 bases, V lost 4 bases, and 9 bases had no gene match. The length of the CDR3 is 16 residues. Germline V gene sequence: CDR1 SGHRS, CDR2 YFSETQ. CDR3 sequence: CASSQKGQTTYNEQFF. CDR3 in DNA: TGCGCCAGCAGCCAGAAGGGACAGACCACCTACAATGAGCAGTTCTTC.

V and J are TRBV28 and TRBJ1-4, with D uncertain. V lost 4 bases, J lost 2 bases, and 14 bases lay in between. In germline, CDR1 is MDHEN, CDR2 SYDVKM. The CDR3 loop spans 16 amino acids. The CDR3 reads CASSSGRIDTNEKLFF. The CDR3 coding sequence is TGTGCCAGCAGTTCGGGTAGGATAGACACTAATGAAAAACTGTTTTTT.

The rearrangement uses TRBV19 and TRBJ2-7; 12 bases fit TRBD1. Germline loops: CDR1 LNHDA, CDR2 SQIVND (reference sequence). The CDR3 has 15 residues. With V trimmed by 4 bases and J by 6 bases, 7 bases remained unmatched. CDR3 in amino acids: CASSRFGTGGIEQYF. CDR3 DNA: TGTGCCAGTAGTAGATTTGGGACAGGGGGCATCGAGCAGTACTTC.

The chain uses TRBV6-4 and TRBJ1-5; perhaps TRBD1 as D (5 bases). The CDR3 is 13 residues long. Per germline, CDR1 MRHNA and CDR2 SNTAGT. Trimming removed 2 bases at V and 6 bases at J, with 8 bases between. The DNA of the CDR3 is TGTGCCAGCAGTGACGGGGGGGTTCAGCCCCAGCATTTT. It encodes CASSDGGVQPQHF.

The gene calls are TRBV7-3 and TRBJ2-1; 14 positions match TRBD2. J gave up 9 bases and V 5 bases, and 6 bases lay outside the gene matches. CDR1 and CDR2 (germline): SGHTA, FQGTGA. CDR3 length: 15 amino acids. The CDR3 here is CASSPTSGGAGEQFF. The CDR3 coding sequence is TGTGCCAGCAGCCCGACTAGCGGGGGGGCCGGTGAGCAGTTCTTC. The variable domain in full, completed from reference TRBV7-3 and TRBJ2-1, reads GAGVSQTPSNKVTEKGKYVELRCDPISGHTALYWYRQSLGQGPEFLIYFQGTGAADDSGLPNDRFFAVRPEGSVSTLKIQRTERGDSAVYLCASSPTSGGAGEQFFGPGTRLTVL.

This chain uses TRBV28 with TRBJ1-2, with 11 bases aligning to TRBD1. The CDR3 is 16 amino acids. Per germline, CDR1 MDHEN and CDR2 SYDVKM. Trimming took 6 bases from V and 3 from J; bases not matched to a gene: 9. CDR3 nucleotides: TGTGCCAGCAGGCCTCGCCGGACAGGGGGCTACTATGGCTACACCTTC. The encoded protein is CASRPRRTGGYYGYTF.

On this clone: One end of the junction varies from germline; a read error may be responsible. The CDR3 region is CASSYSPNSYEQYF. The CDR3 DNA is TGTGCCAGCAGTTACTCCCCTAACTCCTACGAGCAGTACTTC. The J gene is TRBJ2-7, the V gene TRBV10-3; no definite D call. Per the germline V gene, CDR1 is ENHRY and CDR2 is SYGVKD. The length of the CDR3 is 14 residues.

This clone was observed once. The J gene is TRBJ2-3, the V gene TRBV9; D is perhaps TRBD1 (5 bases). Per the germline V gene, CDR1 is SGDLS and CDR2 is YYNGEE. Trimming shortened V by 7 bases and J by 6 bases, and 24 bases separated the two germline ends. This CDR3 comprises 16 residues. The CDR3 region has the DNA TGTGCCAGCTCACTTAGGCAGGGTGGTTTCGGGGATACGCAGTATTTT. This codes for CASSLRQGGFGDTQYF.